This T cell receptor (beta chain) comes out of a study of blood T cell repertoires in COVID-19. Across the whole study: Material from acute and convalescent COVID-19 was sourced from the United States, Italy and Spain. In each case, the material was cDNA or gDNA derived from T cells, B-cell-depleted T cells, or PBMCs.

Per the authors' pipeline: The authors estimated nucleated cell counts from reference gene primer amplification. Profiling relied on immunoSEQ multiplex PCR, and the TCRdb table lists in-frame clones only, not all of them. V, J and clone size reflect that table, while D and trimming were determined from the DNA. The sample has under 200,000 clones, around 77% seen once. Sequencing was carried out using peripheral blood. The receptor comes from a man in his sixties with active or convalescent COVID-19.

CDR3 nucleotides: TGTGCCACCCGAGACGTCGACAGCACTGAAGCTTTCTTT. This sequence encodes CATRDVDSTEAFF. The rearrangement links TRBV10-3 to TRBJ1-1; possibly TRBD1 for D (5 bases). The CDR3 has 13 amino acids. V lost 10 bases and J lost 4, with 16 bases in between. Germline V lookup: CDR1 ENHRY, CDR2 SYGVKD.